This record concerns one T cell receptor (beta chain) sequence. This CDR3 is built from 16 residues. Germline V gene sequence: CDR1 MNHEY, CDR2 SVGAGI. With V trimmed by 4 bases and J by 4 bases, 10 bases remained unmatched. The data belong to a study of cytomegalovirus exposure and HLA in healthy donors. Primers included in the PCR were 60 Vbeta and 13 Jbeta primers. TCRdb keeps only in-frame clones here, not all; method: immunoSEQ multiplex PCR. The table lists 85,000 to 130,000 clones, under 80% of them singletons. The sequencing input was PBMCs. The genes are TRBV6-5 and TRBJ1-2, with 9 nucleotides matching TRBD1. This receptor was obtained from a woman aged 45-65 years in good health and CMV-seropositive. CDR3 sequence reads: CASSWSTGGRIYGYTF. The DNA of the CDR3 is TGTGCCAGCAGTTGGTCTACAGGGGGCAGAATCTATGGCTACACCTTC.